The 23 T cell receptor beta chains listed next were all sequenced from one sample in a study of cytomegalovirus exposure and HLA in healthy donors. Primers included in the PCR were 60 Vbeta and 13 Jbeta primers. This table comes from immunoSEQ multiplex PCR, and its TCRdb copy is limited to in-frame clones, with some not included. The sample shows 130,000 to 150,000 clones, 60% to 80% of them seen only once. Sequencing input: PBMCs. These receptors were collected from a man younger than 35 in good health and CMV-seronegative.

The chain joins TRBV2 to TRBJ2-1, with D possibly TRBD1 on 6 matching bases. CDR3 length: 13 amino acids. Per the germline V gene, CDR1 is SNHLY and CDR2 is FYNNEI. The V end was cut by 5 bases, the J end by 4 bases, with 9 bases between. The CDR3 region has the DNA TGTGCCAGCAGTCGGACAGAGTACAATGAGCAGTTCTTC. Translating gives CASSRTEYNEQFF.

V gene TRBV30 combines with J gene TRBJ2-7; the D gene is possibly TRBD2 (7 bases). Germline lookup yields CDR1 GTSNPN and CDR2 SVGIG (reference sequence). With 4 bases removed from V and 4 bases from J, the gap between germline ends came to 17 bases. The CDR3 contains 14 residues. The DNA of the CDR3 is TGTGCCTGGACTTTAGGGGGGGGCGGGTACGAGCAGTACTTC. It is translated as CAWTLGGGGYEQYF.

V gene TRBV19 combines with J gene TRBJ2-2; maybe TRBD1 (5 bases). The CDR3 is made up of 19 amino acids. Trimming removed 0 bases at V and 0 bases at J, with 17 bases between. The V gene's germline CDR1 is LNHDA and CDR2 SQIVND (reference sequence). The CDR3 nucleotides read TGTGCCAGTAGTATAGATGGAAACAGGAGTCCCACGAACACCGGGGAGCTGTTTTTT. This translates into CASSIDGNRSPTNTGELFF.

This clone was seen a single time. The genes are TRBV19 and TRBJ1-6; D perhaps matches TRBD1 (6 bases). This CDR3 spans 14 amino acids. Trimming pared 2 bases from V and 9 bases from J, leaving 11 bases between. Germline V gene sequence: CDR1 LNHDA, CDR2 SQIVND (reference sequence). Here the CDR3 DNA reads TGTGCCAGTAGTATACCCACAGGGACTTCACCCCTCCACTTT. It encodes CASSIPTGTSPLHF.

The rearrangement links TRBV6-6 to TRBJ2-7; the D is unclear. Germline V gene sequence: CDR1 MNHNY, CDR2 SVGAGI (reference sequence). Trimming removed 6 bases from V and 0 bases from J, with 18 bases in between. The CDR3 consists of 16 residues. The CDR3 protein is CASSPFKAGVSYEQYF. In nucleotides, the CDR3 is TGTGCCAGCAGCCCCTTCAAGGCAGGCGTCTCCTACGAGCAGTACTTC.

The genes are TRBV4-3 and TRBJ2-3; D may be TRBD2 (6 bases). The V gene's germline CDR1 is LGHNA and CDR2 YSLEER. The CDR3 has 17 amino acids. The germline V and J ends were trimmed by 0 bases and 0 bases, with 13 bases remaining between them. The chain's CDR3 is CASSQDSYAGSTDTQYF. Written as DNA, the CDR3 is TGCGCCAGCAGCCAAGATTCTTACGCGGGAAGCACAGATACGCAGTATTTT.

The rearrangement uses TRBV29-1 and TRBJ2-1; 13 nucleotides align to TRBD2. CDR1 and CDR2 from the germline V gene are SQVTM and ANQGSEA. After removal of 6 bases from V and 0 bases from J, the junction contained 8 bases not matched to a gene. CDR3 length equals 17 residues. The CDR3 reads CSVNGLAGVPSYNEQFF. CDR3 in DNA: TGCAGCGTCAACGGACTAGCGGGGGTCCCCTCCTACAATGAGCAGTTCTTC.

This sequence joins TRBV19 and TRBJ2-2; D perhaps matches TRBD1 (6 bases). V was trimmed by 5 bases and J by 4 bases, leaving 11 bases between them. CDR1 is LNHDA, CDR2 SQIVND, per germline (reference sequence). This CDR3 contains 14 residues. The CDR3 sequence is CASSWTETTGELFF. CDR3 DNA sequence: TGTGCCAGTAGTTGGACAGAGACCACCGGGGAGCTGTTTTTT.

A single count supports this clone. The rearrangement links TRBV4-3 to TRBJ2-5; 7 bases agree with TRBD1. This CDR3 contains 15 residues. From germline, CDR1 is LGHNA and CDR2 YSLEER. V was pared by 0 bases and J by 4 bases, with 5 bases of the junction left unmatched. The CDR3 sequence is CASSQDWDSPETQYF. The CDR3, as DNA: TGCGCCAGCAGCCAAGATTGGGACAGTCCAGAGACCCAGTACTTC.

The V gene is TRBV4-3, the J gene TRBJ2-1; 9 bases are shared with TRBD2. Germline trimming cut 0 bases from V and 13 bases from J; bases unmatched to any gene: 7. CDR1 is LGHNA, CDR2 YSLEER, per germline. The CDR3 extends over 14 amino acids. The CDR3, as DNA: TGCGCCAGCAGCCAAGACCGCGGACTAGCGAATCAGTTCTTC. It codes for CASSQDRGLANQFF.

The chain uses TRBV30 and TRBJ1-6; D is perhaps TRBD1 (5 bases). V lost 0 bases, J lost 5 bases, and 11 bases lay in between. Germline V lookup: CDR1 GTSNPN, CDR2 SVGIG (reference sequence). The CDR3 is 15 residues long. This CDR3 reads CAWSVLDSNNSPLHF. DNA of the CDR3: TGTGCCTGGAGTGTACTTGACAGCAATAATTCACCCCTCCACTTT. Combining the CDR3 with reference TRBV30 and TRBJ1-6 gives the whole variable domain SQTIHQWPATLVQPVGSPLSLECTVEGTSNPNLYWYRQAAGRGLQLLFYSVGIGQISSEVPQNLSASRPQDRQFILSSKKLLLSDSGFYLCAWSVLDSNNSPLHFGNGTRLTVT.

The rearrangement joins TRBV30 to TRBJ1-1; D is unclear. The CDR3 length is 12 residues. The ends were cut back, 2 bases at V and 8 bases at J, with 12 bases in the middle. Germline CDR1 reads GTSNPN; CDR2 reads SVGIG (reference sequence). CDR3 region: CAWSKPREEAFF. As DNA, the CDR3 is TGTGCCTGGAGTAAACCCCGGGAAGAAGCTTTCTTT.

The chain has TRBV10-3 and TRBJ1-4, with 9 bases aligning to TRBD1. CDR1 is ENHRY and CDR2 is SYGVKD in the germline V gene. CDR3 size: 16 residues. The trim removed 3 bases at V and 1 base at J, leaving 3 bases unmatched. CDR3 protein: CAISEDRGRTNEKLFF. The CDR3 DNA is TGTGCCATCAGTGAAGACAGGGGGAGAACTAATGAAAAACTGTTTTTT.

V is TRBV4-2 and J is TRBJ2-1; tentatively, D is TRBD2 (5 bases). Per the germline V gene, CDR1 is LGHNA and CDR2 is YNFKEQ. Trimming removed 3 bases from V and 10 bases from J, with 13 bases in between. The CDR3 loop spans 13 amino acids. CDR3 sequence (DNA): TGTGCCAGCAGCCAGACTACCGGAGACGAGCAGTTCTTC. Protein product: CASSQTTGDEQFF.

The DNA of the CDR3 is TGTGCCAGTAAGAGCTTGAACACTGAAGCTTTCTTT. Protein product: CASKSLNTEAFF. The gene calls are TRBV19 and TRBJ1-1; D is unclear. Germline loops: CDR1 LNHDA, CDR2 SQIVND (reference sequence). There are 12 residues in the CDR3. V lost 7 bases to trimming and J lost 0 bases, with 6 bases between them.

The count of this clone is one. The CDR3 reads CASSVDRVGGETQYF. The CDR3 nucleotides read TGTGCCAGTAGTGTCGACAGGGTAGGGGGAGAGACCCAGTACTTC. This chain uses TRBV19 with TRBJ2-5; TRBD1 agrees at 7 bases. The V segment lost 5 bases and the J segment 4 bases; nucleotides outside the gene matches: 10. The CDR3 contains 15 residues. The germline V gene encodes CDR1 LNHDA and CDR2 SQIVND (reference sequence).

The chain uses TRBV13 and TRBJ2-7, with D maybe TRBD1 (5 bases). This CDR3 comprises 12 residues. The germline V and J ends were trimmed by 0 bases and 5 bases, with 5 bases remaining between them. The germline V gene has CDR1 PRHDT and CDR2 FYEKMQ (reference sequence). The chain's CDR3 is CASSLGGHEQYF. DNA for the CDR3: TGTGCCAGCAGCTTAGGGGGGCACGAGCAGTACTTC.

The chain has TRBV7-9 and TRBJ2-1, with 8 bases aligning to TRBD2. The CDR3 spans 15 residues. Per the germline V gene, CDR1 is SEHNR and CDR2 is FQNEAQ (reference sequence). V shed 5 bases, J shed 4 bases, and the junction held 7 bases outside the gene matches. The DNA of the CDR3 is TGTGCCAGCAGCGACGAGCGGGGGACATACAATGAGCAGTTCTTC. It codes for CASSDERGTYNEQFF.

This sequence joins TRBV2 and TRBJ2-7, with D tentatively TRBD1 (6 bases). CDR1 and CDR2 from the germline V gene are SNHLY and FYNNEI. This CDR3 contains 14 residues. V lost 6 bases to trimming and J lost 6 bases, with 18 bases between them. This CDR3 reads CASRRNYRVIEQYF. CDR3 DNA: TGTGCCAGCAGACGAAACTACAGGGTGATCGAGCAGTACTTC.

The chain employs TRBV7-6 and TRBJ1-1; D is possibly TRBD1 (5 bases). Trimming removed 5 bases from V and 11 bases from J, with 18 bases in between. Per germline, CDR1 SGHVS and CDR2 FNYEAQ. The CDR3 has 13 residues. The CDR3 DNA follows: TGTGCCAGCAGCCCTCGGCAGGGTCTGTGGGCTTTCTTT. Protein sequence: CASSPRQGLWAFF.

V is TRBV19 and J is TRBJ1-2; 8 nucleotides agree with TRBD1. V trimming: 2 bases; J trimming: 8 bases; junction bases outside the gene matches: 13. The germline CDR1 and CDR2 sequences are LNHDA and SQIVND (reference sequence). The CDR3 consists of 16 residues. The CDR3 sequence is CASSINLRGPRRGYTF. The CDR3 DNA sequence: TGTGCCAGTAGTATAAATCTCAGGGGGCCCCGAAGGGGCTACACCTTC.

This clone was seen a handful of times. Within the sample, other DNA sequences also encode this same CDR3. The chain combines TRBV2 with TRBJ1-1; weak D call: TRBD1 (5 bases). The CDR3 has 11 residues. Trimming left V 6 bases short and J 6 bases short, with 8 bases between. The germline gives CDR1 SNHLY, CDR2 FYNNEI. CDR3 DNA sequence: TGTGCCAGCAGGGCAGGGCCTGAAGCTTTCTTT. It yields the protein CASRAGPEAFF.

The chain has TRBV6-4 and TRBJ1-5; 8 bases fit TRBD1. From germline, CDR1 is MRHNA and CDR2 SNTAGT. With V trimmed by 7 bases and J by 3 bases, 11 bases remained unmatched. The CDR3 has 16 amino acids. The CDR3, as DNA: TGTGCCAGCACCCGGACAGGGCCGTCTATCAATCAGCCCCAGCATTTT. It yields the protein CASTRTGPSINQPQHF.